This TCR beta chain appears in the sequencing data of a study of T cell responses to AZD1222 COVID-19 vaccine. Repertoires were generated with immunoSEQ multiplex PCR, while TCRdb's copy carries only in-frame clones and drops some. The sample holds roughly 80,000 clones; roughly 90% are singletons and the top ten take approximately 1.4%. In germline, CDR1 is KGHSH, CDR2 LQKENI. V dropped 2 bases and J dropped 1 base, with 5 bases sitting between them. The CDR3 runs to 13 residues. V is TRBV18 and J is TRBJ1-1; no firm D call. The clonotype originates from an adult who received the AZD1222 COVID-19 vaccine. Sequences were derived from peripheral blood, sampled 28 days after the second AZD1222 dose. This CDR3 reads CASSPGSNTEAFF. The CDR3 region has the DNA TGTGCCAGCTCACCAGGATCGAACACTGAAGCTTTCTTT. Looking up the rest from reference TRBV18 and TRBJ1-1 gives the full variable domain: NAGVMQNPRHLVRRRGQEARLRCSPMKGHSHVYWYRQLPEEGLKFMVYLQKENIIDESGMPKERFSAEFPKEGPSILRIQQVVRGDSAAYFCASSPGSNTEAFFGQGTRLTVV.